Described below is a single TCR beta chain sequence and its context. The antigen it recognizes is unknown. No qualities accompany the bases; no much larger clone lies one base away. The CDR3 numbers 17 residues from cysteine through phenylalanine. The entry retains the CDR3 DNA only, 51 bases that are in frame from base 1. The germline V gene (reference sequence) specifies LNHDA as CDR1 and SQIVND as CDR2. V loses 8 bases at its end and J loses 0 bases; junction bases beyond the gene matches: 13. Library preparation used the immunoSEQ multiplex PCR assay. The multiplex PCR relied on a mix of 60 forward primers for TCR Vbeta segments and 13 reverse primers for TCR Jbeta segments. The CDR3 region of rearranged TCR beta genes was amplified from genomic DNA by a multiplex PCR assay. The Illumina HiSeq System was used to sequence the amplified TCR beta libraries as 87-base-pair reads. Regarding the original processing steps: A later analysis tallied approximately 87 million unique TCR beta chains across the 660 or so repertoires, and about 12 million of those chains were shared by two or more donors. Raw reads were error-corrected and collapsed into unique sequences by a nearest-neighbor algorithm in which closely related sequences were merged to remove PCR and sequencing errors. To assign V, D and J gene segments, CDR3 sequences were aligned to IMGT reference sequences. For a sequence to be retained, at least a six-nucleotide match to both a V gene segment and a J gene segment was required. A rearrangement counted as productive if the CDR3 had no stop codons and remained in frame with V and J, and every other rearrangement counted as non-productive. Following IMGT convention, CDR3 was defined as the stretch from the second conserved V-encoded cysteine up to the conserved J-encoded phenylalanine. The earlier analysis of about 640 of the donors excluded any sequence lacking an unambiguous match to a single V gene segment. In an earlier analysis of several hundred of the donors, V segments were called functional above 56.7% productive rearrangements and were called segregating when the between-donor standard deviation exceeded 5%. A statistical classification framework was built for diagnosing cytomegalovirus status from the catalog of TCR beta chain sequences. V and J gene assignment, in a later analysis, came from comparing TCR nucleotide sequences with IMGT/GENE-DB human TR gene sequences. A later analysis assigned CDR3 sequences and most-parsimonious VDJ recombination scenarios with the TCRdist pipeline. In a later analysis, each TCR beta chain was defined by its CDR3 amino acid sequence together with its V-gene family, and reads lacking a unique V-gene family were excluded. As a way to deal with suspected cross-contamination and a sequencing artifact, a later analysis dropped under 600 nucleotide sequences that were highly shared and had low generation probability. In a later analysis, a clonal expansion index for each public chain was calculated from normalized within-repertoire ranks of inferred template counts. In a later analysis, generation probabilities were computed using a VDJ recombination model fitted to out-of-frame rearrangements, and the results were checked against IGoR. Hypergeometric tests were used in a later analysis to score TCR-TCR, TCR-HLA and TCR-CMV co-occurrence, with a repertoire-size bias correction applied to the TCR pairs. In a later analysis, false discovery rates were estimated by permuting HLA or CMV assignments 20 times. In a later analysis, co-occurring TCRs were grouped using DBSCAN, with TCRdist sequence similarity added in when clustering inside HLA-allele-positive subsets. Co-occurrence clustering excluded repertoires with fewer than 30,000 or more than 120,000 public chains, plus five with anomalous nucleotide sharing. Imported from immuneACCESS, the table was reduced by TCRdb to in-frame sequences with V and J called. These copies leave out some clones; in studies compared against another copy, an unresolved V gene accounts for under half, and the cause of the remainder is not known. Clone size and the V and J calls come from that table; the DNA yielded D and trimming. The sample table holds 100,000 to 140,000 clones, of which around 69% were seen once. Jointly, the top ten make up roughly 2.3% of the sample.

The sample comes from a study of cytomegalovirus exposure and HLA in healthy donors (dated by TCRdb to about 2017). With respect to the entire study: According to an earlier analysis of a few hundred of the donors, about 179 million T cells yielded some 120 million unique TCR beta sequences and 276 Gb of sequence data. An early release covering over 500 HLA-typed donors comprised approximately 290 gigabases of sequencing data and approximately 85 million unique TCR sequences. Of the roughly 400 genotyped donors, 75% to 85% were placed in the genetic ancestry cluster associated with self-reported Caucasian donors. The study was designed to test whether signatures of past pathogen exposure could be identified by cataloging public T cell receptors. The T cell repertoires of under 750 subjects were profiled by immunosequencing and related to cytomegalovirus serostatus. In addition to the first cohort of around 670 subjects, a separate validation cohort of approximately 120 different subjects was used. High-throughput TCR immunosequencing, statistical association of individual TCRs with disease status, and machine learning were combined to predict cytomegalovirus infection status. A later analysis re-analyzed previously published TCR beta repertoires from 600 to 850 donors and added high-resolution HLA genotyping to study TCR occurrence patterns. Rather than drawing on any new phenotypic data, the later analysis identified candidate immune exposures from TCR beta sequences and the way those sequences occurred across donors. An earlier analysis of 500 to 650 of the donors applied high-throughput TCR beta sequencing to assess whether each TCR beta V gene segment acted as functional or pseudogenic. Donor age, sex, ethnicity and CMV serostatus were compiled alongside the repertoire data. A later genetic analysis took genome-wide SNP genotypes for about three fifths of the 666 donors and used that subset as a discovery cohort. Every repertoire in the discovery cohort had been generated on one and the same sequencing platform. HLA typing covered class I and class II loci at four-digit resolution. The number of donors typed differed by locus, with about 629-630 for A, B, C, DRB1 and DQB1, roughly 520 for DQA1, 600 to 610 for DPA1, and some 440 for DPB1. Four or five DR-DQ haplotypes were handled as single units for association and clustering because linkage in the cohort was strong. On average, roughly 240,000 unique TCR beta nucleotide sequences were sequenced per donor among 300 to 500 genotyped donors of the cohort, with about 17% of those sequences being non-productive. Study-wide conclusions, independent of this receptor: Roughly uniform sequencing depth across donors was assumed in presence/absence analyses, although this assumption may not hold. Three of the identified cytomegalovirus-associated TCR beta chains were confirmed in vitro to be specific for cytomegalovirus antigens. Strong co-occurrence of HLA alleles, especially DR and DQ, made assigning TCR associations to individual alleles difficult. Only TCR beta chains were sequenced in this cohort, and the absence of alpha or paired-chain data limited detectable features. Because some donors lacked HLA typing at each locus, the association tests relied only on the typed subset. In an earlier analysis of approximately 590 of the donors, most TCR beta V segments appeared in productive rearrangements about 90% or about 30% of the time, broadly matching IMGT annotations. The 87-base-pair reads could not distinguish some IMGT-functional V segments, including TRBV6-2 and TRBV6-3, so those segments were excluded. V-gene and J-gene trimming of TCR beta chains was associated with a missense DCLRE1C variant in a later genetic analysis, and the association was replicated in an independent cohort. A later analysis associated roughly 17,000 TCR beta sequences with specific HLA alleles at a false discovery rate of 0.05. According to a later analysis, TCR association rates differed among HLA loci, with DRB1 alleles showing the most associated TCRs and HLA-C alleles showing the fewest. Over 15 rarely observed V segments, including chromosome 9 orphons, were excluded from the earlier analysis of a few hundred of the donors because counts were too low. The classifier was reported to diagnose cytomegalovirus status with high specificity and sensitivity in both the original cohort and the validation cohort. In a later analysis, most CMV-associated TCR beta chains were found to appear HLA-restricted, with HLA associations seemingly driven largely by CMV exposure. A further reported finding was that TCR beta sequences accurately predicted the HLA-A and HLA-B alleles for most subjects in the first cohort. A later analysis reported that several top co-occurrence clusters appeared linked to parvovirus B19, influenza, CMV and Epstein-Barr virus. According to the authors, the approach could potentially be generalized to other disease states and immunological phenotypes. In a later analysis, HLA-associated TCR beta chains showed more clonal expansion and lower generation probabilities than non-associated chains that were equally common. Correlated functional status among segregating V segments might be attributable to linkage disequilibrium, but an unknown experimental factor could not be ruled out. The sequencing pipeline was judged likely to have produced a cluster of highly shared sequence variants as a technical artifact. In a later genetic analysis, fewer N-insertions in productive TCRs were reported among donors in an Asian-associated ancestry cluster than the approximately 670-donor mean. Most TCR sequences were observed very rarely across donors, whereas some public TCRs were present in many individuals. The study listed over 150 TCR beta chains as associated with cytomegalovirus. The only immune exposure information available for the cohort was CMV serostatus.

The cohort was made up of approximately 670 healthy bone marrow donors. Cohort members were all nominally healthy when sampled, although unrecorded immune exposures were likely present. The donor was CMV seronegative and belonged to the group of several hundred seronegative cohort members. A peripheral blood sample was provided by each donor, and peripheral blood mononuclear cells were used for TCR beta sequencing. Genomic DNA extraction from the blood cell samples was performed with the Qiagen DNeasy Blood Extraction Kit. The chain is encoded by TRBV19 joined to TRBJ1-5, and TRBD1 matches 7 of the central bases. The sample consisted of PBMCs. The clonotype originates from a young man in good health and CMV-seronegative. The nucleotide sequence reads as follows: TGTGCCAGTCTACAGCGACAGGGCAAGGTTAGCAATCAGCCCCAGCATTTT. This is translated as CASLQRQGKVSNQPQHF.